This T cell receptor beta chain was obtained from a study of shared clonotypes between healthy human individuals. All donors were Caucasian adults living in Nashville, Tennessee. Notes on the study in general: Shared across a handful of donors were around 5% of the naive CD4 clonotypes.

Points on this clone: Its specificity is not known.

V lost 6 bases to trimming and J lost 0 bases; unmatched junction nucleotides: 4. Germline CDR1 and CDR2: ENHRY and SYGVKD. CDR3 length equals 17 residues. Assay used: immunoSEQ multiplex PCR; TCRdb lists only in-frame clones, some missing. This sample has roughly 700,000 clones, with less than 85% found just once. The V and J genes are TRBV10-3 and TRBJ2-2, with 13 positions matching TRBD2. The source is a woman aged 25 to 39 in good health. Sequencing was done on a sample of memory CD4+ T cells sorted from blood. Subset defined: CD45RA-negative fraction. Written as DNA, the CDR3 is TGTGCCATCAGGGGGACTAGCGGGACCGCGAACACCGGGGAGCTGTTTTTT. Its protein is CAIRGTSGTANTGELFF.